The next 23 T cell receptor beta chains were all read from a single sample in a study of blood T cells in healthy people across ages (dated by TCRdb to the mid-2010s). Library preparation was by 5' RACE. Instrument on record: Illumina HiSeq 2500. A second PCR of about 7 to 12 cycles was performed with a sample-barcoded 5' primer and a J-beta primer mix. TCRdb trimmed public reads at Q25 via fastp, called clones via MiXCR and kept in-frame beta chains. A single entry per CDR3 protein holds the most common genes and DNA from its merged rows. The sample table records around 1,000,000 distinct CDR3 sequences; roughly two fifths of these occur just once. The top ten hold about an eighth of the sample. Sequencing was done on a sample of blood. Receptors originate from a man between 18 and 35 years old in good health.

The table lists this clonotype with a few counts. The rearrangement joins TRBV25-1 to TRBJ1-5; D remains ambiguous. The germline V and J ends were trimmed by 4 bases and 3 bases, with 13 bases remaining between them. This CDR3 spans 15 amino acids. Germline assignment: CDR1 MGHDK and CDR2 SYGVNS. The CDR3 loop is CASSGGSQYNQPQHF. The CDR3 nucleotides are TGTGCCAGCAGTGGTGGGAGTCAGTACAATCAGCCCCAGCATTTT.

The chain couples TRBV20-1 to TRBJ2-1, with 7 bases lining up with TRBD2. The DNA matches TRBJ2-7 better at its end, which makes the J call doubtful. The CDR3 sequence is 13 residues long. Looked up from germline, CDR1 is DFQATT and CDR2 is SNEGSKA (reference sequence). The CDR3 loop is CSAAGGGNNEQYF. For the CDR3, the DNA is TGCAGTGCTGCCGGCGGGGGAAACAATGAGCAGTACTTC.

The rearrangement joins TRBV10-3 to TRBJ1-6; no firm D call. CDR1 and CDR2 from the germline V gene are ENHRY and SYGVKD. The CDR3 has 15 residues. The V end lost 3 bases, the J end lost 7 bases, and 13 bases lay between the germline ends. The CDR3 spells CAISDGRDLNSPLHF. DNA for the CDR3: TGTGCCATCAGTGACGGGCGGGATCTCAATTCACCCCTCCACTTT.

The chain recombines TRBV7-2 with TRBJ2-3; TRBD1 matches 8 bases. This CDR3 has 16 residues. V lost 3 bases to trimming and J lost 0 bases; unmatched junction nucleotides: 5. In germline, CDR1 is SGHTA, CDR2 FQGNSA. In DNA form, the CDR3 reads TGTACCAGCAGCTTCGGACAGGGTACTAGCACAGATACGCAGTATTTT. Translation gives CTSSFGQGTSTDTQYF.

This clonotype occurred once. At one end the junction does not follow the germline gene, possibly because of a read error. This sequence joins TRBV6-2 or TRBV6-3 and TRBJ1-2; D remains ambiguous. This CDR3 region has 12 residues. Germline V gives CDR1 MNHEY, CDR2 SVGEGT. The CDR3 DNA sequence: TGTGCCAGCAGGTACTCTCTCTATGGCTACACCTTC. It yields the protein CASRYSLYGYTF.

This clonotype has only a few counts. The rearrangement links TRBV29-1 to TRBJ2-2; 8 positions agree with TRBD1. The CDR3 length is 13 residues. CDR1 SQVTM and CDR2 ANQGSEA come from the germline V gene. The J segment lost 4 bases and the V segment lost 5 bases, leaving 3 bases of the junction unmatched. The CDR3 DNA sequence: TGCAGCGTTATACAGGGGGTCACCGGGGAGCTGTTTTTT. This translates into CSVIQGVTGELFF.

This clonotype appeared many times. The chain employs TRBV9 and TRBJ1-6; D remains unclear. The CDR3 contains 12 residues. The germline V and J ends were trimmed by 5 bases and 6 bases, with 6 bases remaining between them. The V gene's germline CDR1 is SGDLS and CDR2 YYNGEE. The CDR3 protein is CASSVGNSPLHF. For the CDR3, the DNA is TGTGCCAGCAGTGTGGGTAATTCACCCCTCCACTTT.

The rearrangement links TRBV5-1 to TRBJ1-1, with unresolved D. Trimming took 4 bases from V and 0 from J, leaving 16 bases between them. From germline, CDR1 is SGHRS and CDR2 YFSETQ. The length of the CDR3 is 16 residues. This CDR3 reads CASSPVDGRMNTEAFF. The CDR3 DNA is TGCGCCAGCAGCCCCGTCGACGGTCGAATGAACACTGAAGCTTTCTTT.

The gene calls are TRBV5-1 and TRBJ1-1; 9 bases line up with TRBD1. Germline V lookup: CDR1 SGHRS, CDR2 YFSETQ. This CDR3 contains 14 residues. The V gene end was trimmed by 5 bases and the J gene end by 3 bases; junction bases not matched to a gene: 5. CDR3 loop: CASSTDRGDTEAFF. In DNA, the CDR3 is TGCGCCAGCAGTACCGACAGGGGGGACACTGAAGCTTTCTTT.

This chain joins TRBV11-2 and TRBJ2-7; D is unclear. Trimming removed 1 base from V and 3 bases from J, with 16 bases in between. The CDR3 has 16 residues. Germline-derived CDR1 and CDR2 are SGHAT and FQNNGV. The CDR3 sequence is CASSLVHVNRNYEQYF. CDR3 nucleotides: TGTGCCAGCAGCTTAGTACACGTTAACAGAAACTACGAGCAGTACTTC. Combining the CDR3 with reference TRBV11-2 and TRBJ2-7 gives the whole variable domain EAGVAQSPRYKIIEKRQSVAFWCNPISGHATLYWYQQILGQGPKLLIQFQNNGVVDDSQLPKDRFSAERLKGVDSTLKIQPAKLEDSAVYLCASSLVHVNRNYEQYFGPGTRLTVT.

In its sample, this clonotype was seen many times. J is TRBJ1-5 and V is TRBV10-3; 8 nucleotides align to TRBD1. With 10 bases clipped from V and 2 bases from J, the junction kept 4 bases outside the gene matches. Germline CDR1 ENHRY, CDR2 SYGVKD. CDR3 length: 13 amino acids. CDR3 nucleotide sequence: TGTGCCACAACAGGGGGTGGCAATCAGCCCCAGCATTTT. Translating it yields CATTGGGNQPQHF.

The DNA for the CDR3 is TGTGCCAGCTCCACCCGAGAGGATCAGCCCCAGCATTTT. It is translated as CASSTREDQPQHF. The V gene is TRBV6-5, the J gene TRBJ1-5; the D is unclear. This CDR3 has 13 amino acids. Trimming cost V 8 bases and J 5 bases, with 13 bases left between them. CDR1 is MNHEY and CDR2 is SVGAGI in the germline V gene.

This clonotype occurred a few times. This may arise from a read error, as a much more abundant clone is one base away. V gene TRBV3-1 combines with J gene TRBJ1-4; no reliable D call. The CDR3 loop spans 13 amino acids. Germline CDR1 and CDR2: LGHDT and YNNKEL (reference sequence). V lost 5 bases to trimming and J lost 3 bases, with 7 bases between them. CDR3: CASSSAANEKLFF. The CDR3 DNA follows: TGTGCCAGCAGCTCAGCGGCTAATGAAAAACTGTTTTTT.

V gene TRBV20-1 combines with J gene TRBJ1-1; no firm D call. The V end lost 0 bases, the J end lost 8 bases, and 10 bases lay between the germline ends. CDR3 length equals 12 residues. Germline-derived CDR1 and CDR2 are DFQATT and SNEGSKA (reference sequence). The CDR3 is CSARDNRLEAFF. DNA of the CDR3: TGCAGTGCTAGAGATAACAGACTGGAAGCTTTCTTT.

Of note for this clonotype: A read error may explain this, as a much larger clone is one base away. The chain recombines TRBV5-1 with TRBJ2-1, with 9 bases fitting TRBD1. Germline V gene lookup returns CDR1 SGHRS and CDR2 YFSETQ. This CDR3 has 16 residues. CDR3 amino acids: CASSPGGTGGYNGQFF. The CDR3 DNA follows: TGCGCCAGCAGCCCCGGGGGAACAGGGGGCTATAATGGGCAGTTCTTC. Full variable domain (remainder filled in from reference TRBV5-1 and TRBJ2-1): KAGVTQTPRYLIKTRGQQVTLSCSPISGHRSVSWYQQTPGQGLQFLFEYFSETQRNKGNFPGRFSGRQFSNSRSEMNVSTLELGDSALYLCASSPGGTGGYNGQFFGPGTRLTVL.

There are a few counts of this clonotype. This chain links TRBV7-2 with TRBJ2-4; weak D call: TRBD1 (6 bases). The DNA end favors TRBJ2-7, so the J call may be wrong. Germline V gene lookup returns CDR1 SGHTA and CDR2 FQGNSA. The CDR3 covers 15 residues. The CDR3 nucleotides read TGTGCCAGCAGCTTAGGGCAGGGGACAAACTACGAGCAGTACTTC. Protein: CASSLGQGTNYEQYF.

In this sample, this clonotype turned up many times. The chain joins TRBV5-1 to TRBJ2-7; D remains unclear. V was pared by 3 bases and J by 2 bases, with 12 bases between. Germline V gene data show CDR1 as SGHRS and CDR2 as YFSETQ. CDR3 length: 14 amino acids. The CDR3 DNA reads TGCGCCAGCAGCTCCCTAGAATCCCCCTACGAGCAGTACTTC. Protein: CASSSLESPYEQYF.

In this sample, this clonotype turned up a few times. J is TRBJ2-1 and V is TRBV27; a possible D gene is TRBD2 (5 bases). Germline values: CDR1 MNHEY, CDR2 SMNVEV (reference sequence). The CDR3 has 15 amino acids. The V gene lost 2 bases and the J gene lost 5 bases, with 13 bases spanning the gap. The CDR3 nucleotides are TGTGCCAGCAGTTTAATTAGCGAACCAAACAATGAGCAGTTCTTC. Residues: CASSLISEPNNEQFF.

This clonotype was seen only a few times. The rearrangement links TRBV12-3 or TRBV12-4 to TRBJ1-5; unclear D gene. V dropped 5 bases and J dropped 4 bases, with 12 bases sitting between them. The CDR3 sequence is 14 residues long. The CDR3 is CASSRLQSNQPQHF. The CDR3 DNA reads TGTGCCAGCAGTCGTCTTCAATCTAATCAGCCCCAGCATTTT.

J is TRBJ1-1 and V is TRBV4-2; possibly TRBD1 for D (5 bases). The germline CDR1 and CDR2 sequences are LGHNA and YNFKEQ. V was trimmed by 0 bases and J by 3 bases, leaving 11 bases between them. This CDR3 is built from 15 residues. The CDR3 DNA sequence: TGTGCCAGCAGCCAAGATGGGGGTTCGGACACTGAAGCTTTCTTT. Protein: CASSQDGGSDTEAFF.

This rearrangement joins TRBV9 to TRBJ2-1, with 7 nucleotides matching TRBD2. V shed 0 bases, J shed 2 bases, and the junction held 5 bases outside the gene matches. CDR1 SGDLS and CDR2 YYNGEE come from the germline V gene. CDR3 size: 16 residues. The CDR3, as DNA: TGTGCCAGCAGCGTAGCTCCAGGACTAGCCTACAATGAGCAGTTCTTC. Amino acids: CASSVAPGLAYNEQFF.

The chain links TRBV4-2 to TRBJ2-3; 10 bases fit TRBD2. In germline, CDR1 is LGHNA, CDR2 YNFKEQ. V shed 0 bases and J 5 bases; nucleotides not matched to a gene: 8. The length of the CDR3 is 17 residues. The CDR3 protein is CASSQEPSGGGGDTQYF. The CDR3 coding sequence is TGTGCCAGCAGCCAAGAGCCTAGCGGGGGTGGGGGAGATACGCAGTATTTT.

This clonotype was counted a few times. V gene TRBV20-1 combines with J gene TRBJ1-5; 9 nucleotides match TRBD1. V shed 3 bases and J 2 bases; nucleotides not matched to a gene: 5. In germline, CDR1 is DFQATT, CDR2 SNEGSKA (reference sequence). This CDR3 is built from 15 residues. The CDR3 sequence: CSARDRGKGNQPQHF. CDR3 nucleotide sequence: TGCAGTGCTAGGGACAGGGGAAAGGGCAATCAGCCCCAGCATTTT.